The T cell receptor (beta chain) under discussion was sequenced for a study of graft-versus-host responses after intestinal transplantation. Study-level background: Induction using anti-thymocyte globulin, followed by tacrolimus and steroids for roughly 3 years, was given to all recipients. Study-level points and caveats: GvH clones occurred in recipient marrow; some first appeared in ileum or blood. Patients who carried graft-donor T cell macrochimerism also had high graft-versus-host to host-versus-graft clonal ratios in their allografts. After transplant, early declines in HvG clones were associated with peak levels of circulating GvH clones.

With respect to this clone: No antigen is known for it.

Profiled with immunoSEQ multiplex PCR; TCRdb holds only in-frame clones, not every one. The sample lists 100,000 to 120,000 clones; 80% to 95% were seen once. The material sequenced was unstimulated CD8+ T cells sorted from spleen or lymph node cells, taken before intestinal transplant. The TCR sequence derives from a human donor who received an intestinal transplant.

The CDR3 loop reads CASSHTGTVEQYF. CDR3 bases: TGTGCCAGCAGCCACACCGGGACAGTCGAGCAGTACTTC. The V and J genes are TRBV14 and TRBJ2-7; 7 bases are shared with TRBD1. The germline gives CDR1 SGHDN, CDR2 FVKESK. The CDR3 is 13 residues long. The trim removed 3 bases at V and 6 bases at J, leaving 5 bases unmatched.